This TCR beta chain was sequenced in a study of blood T cell repertoires in COVID-19. Sequencing used immunoSEQ multiplex PCR; TCRdb keeps in-frame clones, though not all of them. The sample lists under 300,000 clones; approximately 90% were seen once. This CDR3 contains 16 residues. V lost 0 bases, J lost 4 bases, and 6 bases stayed unmatched. From germline, CDR1 is MNHEY and CDR2 SVGAGI. The V call is TRBV6-5, the J call TRBJ2-3; 8 bases are a match to TRBD1. Input material: PBMCs or T cells enriched from blood (not recorded which). The source is a middle-aged woman with acute COVID-19. CDR3 DNA sequence: TGTGCCAGCAGTTACTCATTTGGACAGGGAGCAGATACGCAGTATTTT. Translation: CASSYSFGQGADTQYF.